This T cell receptor beta chain was identified during a study of CD8 T cells in cerebrospinal fluid in Alzheimer's disease. General observations from the study: The largest CSF clone was proportionally bigger in mild cognitive impairment or Alzheimer's disease than controls.

TCRdb reprocessed the 10x single-cell sequencing reads and stores each CDR3 protein as one record, lacking DNA. The sample has about 700 distinct CDR3 sequences. The CDR3 length is 14 residues. Germline assignment: CDR1 SEHNR and CDR2 FQNEAQ (reference sequence). This clonotype is large by frequency. The antigen remains undetermined. The chain combines TRBV7-9 with TRBJ2-7; without DNA, the TCRdb call of TRBD1 cannot be checked. This receptor was taken from a human donor in good health. The sequencing input was cerebrospinal fluid. CDR3 residues: CASSLPGKGHEQYF.